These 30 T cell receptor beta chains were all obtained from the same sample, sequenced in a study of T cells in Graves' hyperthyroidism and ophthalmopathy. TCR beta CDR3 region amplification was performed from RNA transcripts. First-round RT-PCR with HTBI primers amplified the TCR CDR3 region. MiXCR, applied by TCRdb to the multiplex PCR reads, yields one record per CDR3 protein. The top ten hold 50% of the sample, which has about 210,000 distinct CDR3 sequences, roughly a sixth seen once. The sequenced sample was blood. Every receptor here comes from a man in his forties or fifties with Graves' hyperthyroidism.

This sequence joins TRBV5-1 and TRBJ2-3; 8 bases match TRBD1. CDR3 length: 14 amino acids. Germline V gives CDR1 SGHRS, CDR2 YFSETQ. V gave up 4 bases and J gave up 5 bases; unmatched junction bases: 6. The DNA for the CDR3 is TGCGCCAGCAGCGACGCGGACAGGGTAGATACGCAGTATTTT. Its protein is CASSDADRVDTQYF.

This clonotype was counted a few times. The CDR3 coding sequence is TGTGCCATAGGGGTGAGCTCCTACAATGAGCAGTTCTTC. It is translated as CAIGVSSYNEQFF. The rearrangement uses TRBV6-1 and TRBJ2-1; possible D gene TRBD1, 5 bases. This CDR3 contains 13 residues. Germline CDR1 reads MNHNS; CDR2 reads SASEGT. Trimming removed 10 bases at V and 0 bases at J, with 10 bases between.

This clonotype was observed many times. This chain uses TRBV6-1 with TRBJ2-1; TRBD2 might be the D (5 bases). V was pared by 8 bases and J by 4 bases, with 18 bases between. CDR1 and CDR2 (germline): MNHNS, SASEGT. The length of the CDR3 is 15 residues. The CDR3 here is CASRFEAEPYNEQFF. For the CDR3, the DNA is TGTGCCAGCCGATTTGAAGCGGAACCTTACAATGAGCAGTTCTTC.

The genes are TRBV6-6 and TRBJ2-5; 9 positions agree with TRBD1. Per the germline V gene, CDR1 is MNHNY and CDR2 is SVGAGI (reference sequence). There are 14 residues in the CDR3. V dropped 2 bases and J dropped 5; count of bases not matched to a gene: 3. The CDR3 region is CASSYGTGRETQYF. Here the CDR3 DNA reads TGTGCCAGCAGTTACGGGACAGGGCGCGAGACCCAGTACTTC.

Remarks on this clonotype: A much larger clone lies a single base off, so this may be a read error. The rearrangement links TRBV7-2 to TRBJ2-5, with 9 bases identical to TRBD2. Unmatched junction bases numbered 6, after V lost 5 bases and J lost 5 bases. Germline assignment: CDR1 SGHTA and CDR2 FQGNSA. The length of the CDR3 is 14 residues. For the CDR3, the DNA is TGTACCAGCAGCGTGGGCGGGAGGGGTGAGACCCAGTACTTC. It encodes CTSSVGGRGETQYF.

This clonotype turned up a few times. As DNA, the CDR3 is TGTGCCAGCAGTTTTCTCCAGGGGCCAATAAACTATGGCTACACCTTC. Amino acids: CASSFLQGPINYGYTF. The J gene is TRBJ1-2, the V gene TRBV27, with TRBD1 as a possible D gene (6 bases). The ends were cut back, 3 bases at V and 2 bases at J, with 16 bases in the middle. CDR1 and CDR2 from the germline V gene are MNHEY and SMNVEV (reference sequence). The CDR3 has 16 residues.

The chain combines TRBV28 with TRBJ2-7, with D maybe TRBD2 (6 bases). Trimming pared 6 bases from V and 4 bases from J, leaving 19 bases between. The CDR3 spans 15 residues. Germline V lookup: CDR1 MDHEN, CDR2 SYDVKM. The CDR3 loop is CASRTRRGSGYEQYF. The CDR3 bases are TGTGCCAGCAGAACTCGACGGGGGAGTGGTTACGAGCAGTACTTC.

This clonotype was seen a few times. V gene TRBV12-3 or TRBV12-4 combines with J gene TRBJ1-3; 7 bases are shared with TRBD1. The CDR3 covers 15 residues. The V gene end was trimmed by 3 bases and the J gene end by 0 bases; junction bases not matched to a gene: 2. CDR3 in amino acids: CASSFSGGSGNTIYF. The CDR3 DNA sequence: TGTGCCAGCAGTTTTTCAGGGGGCTCTGGAAACACCATATATTTT.

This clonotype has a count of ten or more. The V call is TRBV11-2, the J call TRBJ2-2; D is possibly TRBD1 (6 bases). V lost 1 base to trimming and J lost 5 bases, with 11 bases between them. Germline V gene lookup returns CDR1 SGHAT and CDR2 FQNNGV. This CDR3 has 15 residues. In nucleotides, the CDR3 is TGTGCCAGCAGCTTAGTGTGGGGGCGGACCGGGGAGCTGTTTTTT. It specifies CASSLVWGRTGELFF.

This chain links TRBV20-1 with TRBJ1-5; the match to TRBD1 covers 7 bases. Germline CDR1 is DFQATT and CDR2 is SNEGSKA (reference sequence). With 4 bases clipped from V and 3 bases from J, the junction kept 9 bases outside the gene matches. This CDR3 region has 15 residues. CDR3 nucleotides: TGCAGTGCTAATCCCCGGGACAGAGCCAATCAGCCCCAGCATTTT. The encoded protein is CSANPRDRANQPQHF.

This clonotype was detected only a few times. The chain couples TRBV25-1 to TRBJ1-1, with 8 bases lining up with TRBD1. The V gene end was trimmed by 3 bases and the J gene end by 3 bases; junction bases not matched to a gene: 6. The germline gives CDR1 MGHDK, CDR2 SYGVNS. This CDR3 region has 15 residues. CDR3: CASSDNRGWDTEAFF. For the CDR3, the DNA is TGTGCCAGCAGTGACAACAGGGGGTGGGACACTGAAGCTTTCTTT.

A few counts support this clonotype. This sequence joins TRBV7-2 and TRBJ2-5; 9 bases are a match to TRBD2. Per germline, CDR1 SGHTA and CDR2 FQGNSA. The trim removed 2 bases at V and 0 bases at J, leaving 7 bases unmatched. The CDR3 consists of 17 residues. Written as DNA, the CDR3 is TGTGCCAGCAGCTTAATGAGGGTAGCGGGAGACCAAGAGACCCAGTACTTC. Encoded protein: CASSLMRVAGDQETQYF.

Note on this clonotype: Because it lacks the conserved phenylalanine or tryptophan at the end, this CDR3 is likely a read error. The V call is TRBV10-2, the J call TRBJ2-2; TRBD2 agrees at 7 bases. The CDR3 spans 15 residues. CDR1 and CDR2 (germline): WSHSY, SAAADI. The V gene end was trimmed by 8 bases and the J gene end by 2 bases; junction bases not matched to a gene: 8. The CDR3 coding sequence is TGCGCCAGCCTCCCCCCAGCGGGAAACACCGGGGAGCTGTTTTCT. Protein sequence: CASLPPAGNTGELFS.

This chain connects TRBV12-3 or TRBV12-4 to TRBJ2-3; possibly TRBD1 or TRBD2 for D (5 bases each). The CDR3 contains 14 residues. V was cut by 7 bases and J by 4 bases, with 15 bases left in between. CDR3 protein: CASISRGRADTQYF. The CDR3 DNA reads TGTGCCAGCATCTCCCGGGGCCGGGCAGATACGCAGTATTTT.

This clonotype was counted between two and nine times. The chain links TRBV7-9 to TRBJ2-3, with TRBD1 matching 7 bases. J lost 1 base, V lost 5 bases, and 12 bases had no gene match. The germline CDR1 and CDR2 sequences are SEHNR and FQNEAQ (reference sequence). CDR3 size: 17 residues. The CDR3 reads CASSPRTGRAGTDTQYF. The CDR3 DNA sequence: TGTGCCAGCAGCCCAAGGACAGGAAGGGCTGGCACAGATACGCAGTATTTT.

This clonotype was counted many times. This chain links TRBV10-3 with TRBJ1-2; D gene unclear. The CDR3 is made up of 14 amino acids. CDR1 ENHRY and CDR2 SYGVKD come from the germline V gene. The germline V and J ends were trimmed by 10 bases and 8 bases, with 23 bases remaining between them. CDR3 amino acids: CATRRSVLSEGYTF. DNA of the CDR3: TGTGCCACGAGACGATCAGTCCTATCTGAGGGCTACACCTTC.

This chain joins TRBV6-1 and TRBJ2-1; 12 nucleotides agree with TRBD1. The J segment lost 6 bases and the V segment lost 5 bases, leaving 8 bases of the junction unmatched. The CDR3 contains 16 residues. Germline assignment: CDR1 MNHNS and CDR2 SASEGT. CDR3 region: CASSSQPGQGANEQFF. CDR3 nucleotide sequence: TGTGCCAGCAGTTCCCAACCGGGACAGGGGGCCAATGAGCAGTTCTTC.

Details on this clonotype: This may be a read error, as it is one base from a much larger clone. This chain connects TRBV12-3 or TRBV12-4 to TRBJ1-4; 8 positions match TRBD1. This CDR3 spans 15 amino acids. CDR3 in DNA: TGTGCCAGAAGTTCAACCCAGGGGGCGGATGAAAAACTGTTTTTT. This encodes CARSSTQGADEKLFF.

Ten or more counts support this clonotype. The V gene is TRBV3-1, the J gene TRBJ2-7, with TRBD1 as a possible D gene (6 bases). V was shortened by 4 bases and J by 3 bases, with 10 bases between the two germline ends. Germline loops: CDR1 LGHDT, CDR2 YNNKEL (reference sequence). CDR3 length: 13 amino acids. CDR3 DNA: TGTGCCAGCAGCCGCCGGGACAACTACGAGCAGTACTTC. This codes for CASSRRDNYEQYF.

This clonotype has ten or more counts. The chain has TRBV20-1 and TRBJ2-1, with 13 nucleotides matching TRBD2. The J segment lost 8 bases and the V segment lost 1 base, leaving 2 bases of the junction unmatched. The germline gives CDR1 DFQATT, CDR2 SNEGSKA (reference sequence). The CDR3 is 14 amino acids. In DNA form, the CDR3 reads TGCAGTGCTAGAGGTGGACTAGCGGGGGATGAGCAGTTCTTC. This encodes CSARGGLAGDEQFF.

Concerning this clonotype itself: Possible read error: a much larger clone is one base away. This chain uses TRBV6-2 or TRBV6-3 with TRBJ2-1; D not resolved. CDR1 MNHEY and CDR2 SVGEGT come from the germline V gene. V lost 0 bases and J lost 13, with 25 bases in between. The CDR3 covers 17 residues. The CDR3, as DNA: TGTGCCAGCAGTTACTCGCCTTCTGAATGGTTCATTGAGACCCAGTTCTTC. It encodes CASSYSPSEWFIETQFF.

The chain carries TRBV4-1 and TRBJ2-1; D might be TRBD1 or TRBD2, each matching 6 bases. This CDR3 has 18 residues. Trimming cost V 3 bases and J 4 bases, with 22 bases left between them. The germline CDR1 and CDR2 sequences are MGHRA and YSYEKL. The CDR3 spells CASSHGIARGRRYNEQFF. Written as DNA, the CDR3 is TGCGCCAGCAGCCATGGGATTGCCCGGGGGCGGAGATACAATGAGCAGTTCTTC.

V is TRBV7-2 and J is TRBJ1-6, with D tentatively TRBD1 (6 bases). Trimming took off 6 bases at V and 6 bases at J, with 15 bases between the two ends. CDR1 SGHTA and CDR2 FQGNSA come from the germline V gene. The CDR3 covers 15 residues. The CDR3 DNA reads TGTGCCAGCAGAGGGGGGGGTAGAAGTAATTCACCCCTCCACTTT. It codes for CASRGGGRSNSPLHF.

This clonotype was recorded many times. CDR3 coding DNA: TGTGCCAGCTCACGATCGGGGGGAGTGGATACGCAGTATTTT. Its protein is CASSRSGGVDTQYF. The V and J genes are TRBV18 and TRBJ2-3; TRBD2 agrees at 7 bases. The length of the CDR3 is 14 residues. CDR1 and CDR2 (germline): KGHSH, LQKENI. V shed 4 bases and J 6 bases; nucleotides not matched to a gene: 7.

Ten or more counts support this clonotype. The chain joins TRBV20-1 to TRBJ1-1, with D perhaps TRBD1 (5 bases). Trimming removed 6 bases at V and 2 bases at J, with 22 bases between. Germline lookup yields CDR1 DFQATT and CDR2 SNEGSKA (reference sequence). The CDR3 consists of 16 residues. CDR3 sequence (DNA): TGCAGTGCACAGGACGGGTCTTTTGGAATAAACACTGAAGCTTTCTTT. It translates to CSAQDGSFGINTEAFF.

DNA of the CDR3: TGCAGTGCTTGGGACAGGGTTAGCTCCTATAATTCACCCCTCCACTTT. Amino acid sequence: CSAWDRVSSYNSPLHF. The chain carries TRBV20-1 and TRBJ1-6; 9 bases are a match to TRBD1. The CDR3 length is 16 residues. J lost 0 bases, V lost 5 bases, and 5 bases had no gene match. Germline V gives CDR1 DFQATT, CDR2 SNEGSKA (reference sequence).

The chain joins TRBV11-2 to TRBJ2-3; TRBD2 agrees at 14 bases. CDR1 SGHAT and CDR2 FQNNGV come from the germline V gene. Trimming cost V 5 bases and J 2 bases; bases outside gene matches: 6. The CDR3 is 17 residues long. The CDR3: CASSPGLAGDSTDTQYF. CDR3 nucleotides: TGTGCCAGCAGCCCGGGACTAGCGGGAGATTCCACAGATACGCAGTATTTT.

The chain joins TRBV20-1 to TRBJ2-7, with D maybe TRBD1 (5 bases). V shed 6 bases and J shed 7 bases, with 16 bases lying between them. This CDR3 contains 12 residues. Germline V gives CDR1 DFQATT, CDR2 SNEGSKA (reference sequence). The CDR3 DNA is TGCAGTGCGCTAGACCAGGGTGGGGAGCAGTACTTC. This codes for CSALDQGGEQYF.

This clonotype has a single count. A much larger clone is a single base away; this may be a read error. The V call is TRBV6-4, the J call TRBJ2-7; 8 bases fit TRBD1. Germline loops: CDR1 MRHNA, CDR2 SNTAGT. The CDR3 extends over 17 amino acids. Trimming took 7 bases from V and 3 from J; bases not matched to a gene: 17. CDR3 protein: CASNQPNYGQGGYEQYF. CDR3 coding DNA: TGTGCCAGCAACCAACCCAACTACGGACAGGGTGGCTACGAGCAGTACTTC.

CDR3 bases: TGTGCCAGCACCACCGGGACAGGGGGGGGTGACGAGCAGTACTTC. As protein: CASTTGTGGGDEQYF. The chain combines TRBV2 with TRBJ2-7; 11 positions match TRBD1. Germline CDR1 and CDR2: SNHLY and FYNNEI. This CDR3 contains 15 residues. V gave up 7 bases and J gave up 5 bases; unmatched junction bases: 10.